The next 32 T cell receptor beta chains were all read from a single sample in a study of blood T cell repertoires in COVID-19. TCRdb's copy holds only in-frame clones and misses some; the assay was immunoSEQ multiplex PCR. The table records hundreds of thousands of clones, 85% to 90% of them present only once. Sequencing used PBMCs or T cells enriched from blood (not recorded which). All receptors derive from a man aged 30 to 39 who had recovered from COVID-19.

V is TRBV10-2 and J is TRBJ1-5, with 9 bases fitting TRBD1. The CDR3 covers 14 residues. Trimming at V came to 7 bases and at J to 6 bases, leaving 7 bases not matched to a gene. Germline CDR1 is WSHSY and CDR2 is SAAADI. This CDR3 reads CASKGDRESQPQHF. The DNA of the CDR3 is TGCGCCAGCAAGGGGGACAGGGAATCTCAGCCCCAGCATTTT.

This chain connects TRBV30 to TRBJ2-7; D perhaps matches TRBD1 (5 bases). CDR3 size: 11 residues. CDR1 is GTSNPN and CDR2 is SVGIG in the germline V gene (reference sequence). The CDR3 region has the DNA TGTGCGTTTGGGGCCTCCTACGAGCAGTACTTC. Its translation: CAFGASYEQYF.

This chain joins TRBV6-1 and TRBJ2-3; 9 bases line up with TRBD2. The CDR3 extends over 15 amino acids. Germline-derived CDR1 and CDR2 are MNHNS and SASEGT. V lost 2 bases, J lost 4 bases, and 4 bases stayed unmatched. CDR3: CASSERSGRSDTQYF. CDR3 sequence (DNA): TGTGCCAGCAGTGAACGGAGCGGGAGGTCAGATACGCAGTATTTT.

The V call is TRBV2, the J call TRBJ2-1, with TRBD1 matching over 9 bases. The germline V gene has CDR1 SNHLY and CDR2 FYNNEI. The CDR3 spans 14 residues. The ends lost 6 bases at V and 7 bases at J; junction bases unmatched: 7. The CDR3 is CASSRDREGNEQFF. CDR3 bases: TGTGCCAGCAGCCGGGACAGGGAAGGAAATGAGCAGTTCTTC.

The V gene is TRBV19, the J gene TRBJ1-5; no definite D call. Germline CDR1 reads LNHDA; CDR2 reads SQIVND (reference sequence). V was pared by 3 bases and J by 5 bases, with 11 bases between. CDR3 length: 14 residues. The CDR3, as DNA: TGTGCCAGTAGTATGGCGGGCACCTATCAGCCCCAGCATTTT. It yields the protein CASSMAGTYQPQHF.

The J gene is TRBJ2-5, the V gene TRBV29-1; 7 nucleotides agree with TRBD2. Germline CDR1 SQVTM, CDR2 ANQGSEA. The CDR3 is 14 residues long. V lost 1 base, J lost 7 bases, and 9 bases stayed unmatched. The CDR3 loop is CSVEGVAGLGTQYF. CDR3 nucleotide sequence: TGCAGCGTTGAAGGGGTAGCGGGCCTGGGGACCCAGTACTTC.

The chain carries TRBV10-3 and TRBJ1-1; weak D call: TRBD1 (5 bases). Germline V gene data show CDR1 as ENHRY and CDR2 as SYGVKD. Trimming took off 11 bases at V and 2 bases at J, with 12 bases between the two ends. The CDR3 consists of 12 residues. CDR3: CAVSGKNTEAFF. The CDR3 DNA sequence: TGTGCCGTTTCAGGGAAAAACACTGAAGCTTTCTTT.

In DNA form, the CDR3 reads TGCAGCGTTGAAGAACGGGACAAACTTGCAACTAATGAAAAACTGTTTTTT. Encoded protein: CSVEERDKLATNEKLFF. The chain uses TRBV29-1 and TRBJ1-4, with TRBD1 as a possible D gene (6 bases). V lost 0 bases, J lost 0 bases, and 14 bases lay in between. The germline V gene encodes CDR1 SQVTM and CDR2 ANQGSEA. This CDR3 region has 17 residues.

The chain employs TRBV6-5 and TRBJ2-7, with 9 bases lining up with TRBD1. The V gene end was trimmed by 10 bases and the J gene end by 5 bases; junction bases not matched to a gene: 9. CDR1 and CDR2 from the germline V gene are MNHEY and SVGAGI. The CDR3 is 13 residues long. CDR3 DNA sequence: TGTGCCACTTCCGGGACAGGGCTAGACGAGCAGTACTTC. This encodes CATSGTGLDEQYF.

J is TRBJ2-1 and V is TRBV18; D not certain. The germline V and J ends were trimmed by 2 bases and 4 bases, with 6 bases remaining between them. The CDR3 length is 13 residues. Germline CDR1 reads KGHSH; CDR2 reads LQKENI. The CDR3 is CASSPGGYNEQFF. Here the CDR3 DNA reads TGTGCCAGCTCACCAGGCGGATACAATGAGCAGTTCTTC.

The chain uses TRBV11-2 and TRBJ2-3, with D possibly TRBD2 on 5 matching bases. V dropped 0 bases and J dropped 1 base, with 11 bases sitting between them. The germline CDR1 and CDR2 sequences are SGHAT and FQNNGV. The CDR3 runs 16 residues. CDR3 region: CASSLDNGVGTDTQYF. The CDR3, as DNA: TGTGCCAGCAGCTTAGATAACGGGGTAGGCACAGATACGCAGTATTTT.

This chain joins TRBV5-4 and TRBJ2-2; TRBD1 agrees at 9 bases. The CDR3 sequence is 17 residues long. Trimming cost V 0 bases and J 4 bases; bases outside gene matches: 7. Per germline, CDR1 SGHNT and CDR2 YYREEE (reference sequence). This chain's CDR3 is CASSLGGTGRTTGELFF. The CDR3 nucleotides are TGTGCCAGCAGCTTGGGGGGGACAGGGCGTACCACCGGGGAGCTGTTTTTT. Supplemented by reference TRBV5-4 and TRBJ2-2, the full variable domain reads ETGVTQSPTHLIKTRGQQVTLRCSSQSGHNTVSWYQQALGQGPQFIFQYYREEENGRGNFPPRFSGLQFPNYSSELNVNALELDDSALYLCASSLGGTGRTTGELFFGEGSRLTVL.

The chain is built from TRBV5-1 and TRBJ2-3, with 9 bases identical to TRBD2. The trim removed 4 bases at V and 4 bases at J, leaving 7 bases unmatched. This CDR3 comprises 15 residues. Germline V gene lookup returns CDR1 SGHRS and CDR2 YFSETQ. CDR3 amino acids: CASSASSGKADTQYF. The DNA for the CDR3 is TGCGCCAGCAGCGCCTCTAGCGGGAAAGCAGATACGCAGTATTTT.

The chain joins TRBV1 to TRBJ2-7; the listed D gene, TRBD2, was not tested against the DNA. TRBV1 is a listed pseudogene. The CDR3 length is 14 residues. CDR3 sequence reads: CTSEPGLVPYEQYF. The CDR3 nucleotides read TGCACCTCAGAACCGGGACTAGTTCCCTACGAGCAGTACTTC.

The chain links TRBV10-1 to TRBJ2-2; D is ambiguous. This CDR3 is built from 13 residues. Germline CDR1 and CDR2: WNHNN and SYGVQD (reference sequence). V gave up 3 bases and J gave up 5 bases, with 7 bases separating them. In nucleotides, the CDR3 is TGCGCCAGCAGTGAATCGTTAACCGGGGAGCTGTTTTTT. Residues: CASSESLTGELFF.

The chain uses TRBV28 and TRBJ1-1, with unresolved D. The V and J ends lost 4 bases and 8 bases respectively, with 17 bases between them. CDR1 MDHEN and CDR2 SYDVKM come from the germline V gene. The CDR3 is 14 residues long. The CDR3, as DNA: TGTGCCAGCAGTTCATTTCCCATGCGTCAAGAAGCTTTCTTT. It yields the protein CASSSFPMRQEAFF.

The chain recombines TRBV28 with TRBJ2-3; 8 positions match TRBD2. V was clipped by 3 bases and J by 0 bases; unmatched bases: 5. CDR3 length: 16 amino acids. Germline assignment: CDR1 MDHEN and CDR2 SYDVKM. Written as DNA, the CDR3 is TGTGCCAGCAGTTTTTACGCTAGCGGGAGCACAGATACGCAGTATTTT. Its protein is CASSFYASGSTDTQYF.

The gene calls are TRBV18 and TRBJ2-3, with TRBD2 as a possible D gene (5 bases). CDR3 size: 13 residues. Trimming pared 6 bases from V and 2 bases from J, leaving 9 bases between. The germline CDR1 and CDR2 sequences are KGHSH and LQKENI. CDR3 region: CASSPDFTDTQYF. CDR3 sequence (DNA): TGTGCCAGCTCCCCGGACTTCACAGATACGCAGTATTTT.

A single count supports this clone. The CDR3 spells CASSESGGLLAKNIQYF. CDR3 DNA: TGCGCCAGCAGTGAGTCCGGGGGACTACTAGCCAAAAACATTCAGTACTTC. The rearrangement links TRBV10-1 to TRBJ2-4; TRBD2 aligns across 7 bases. The V and J ends lost 0 bases and 0 bases, in that order; junction bases with no gene match: 5. This CDR3 contains 17 residues. The germline V gene encodes CDR1 WNHNN and CDR2 SYGVQD (reference sequence).

The chain is built from TRBV30 and TRBJ2-6; TRBD1 matches 7 bases. Trimming at V came to 4 bases and at J to 0 bases, leaving 3 bases not matched to a gene. The CDR3 runs to 15 residues. Germline loops: CDR1 GTSNPN, CDR2 SVGIG (reference sequence). CDR3 sequence: CAWIQGSSGANVLTF. The CDR3 DNA is TGTGCCTGGATACAGGGGAGCTCTGGGGCCAACGTCCTGACTTTC.

J is TRBJ1-1 and V is TRBV19; 7 bases map to TRBD1. The junction had 4 bases not matched to a gene; V was cut back by 5 bases and J by 4 bases. Germline CDR1 and CDR2: LNHDA and SQIVND (reference sequence). The CDR3 runs 13 residues. The chain's CDR3 is CASSFRQGTEAFF. The DNA for the CDR3 is TGTGCCAGTAGTTTCAGACAGGGCACTGAAGCTTTCTTT.

The V and J genes are TRBV11-2 and TRBJ1-2, with TRBD1 as a possible D gene (5 bases). Germline V gives CDR1 SGHAT, CDR2 FQNNGV. CDR3 size: 14 residues. V lost 0 bases, J lost 6 bases, and 11 bases lay in between. Here the CDR3 DNA reads TGTGCCAGCAGCTTAGATGGGGCAAAGGATGGCTACACCTTC. Translated: CASSLDGAKDGYTF.

The chain has TRBV7-9 and TRBJ2-2; tentative D call: TRBD2 (5 bases). With 6 bases removed from V and 4 bases from J, the gap between germline ends came to 15 bases. CDR1 is SEHNR, CDR2 FQNEAQ, per germline (reference sequence). CDR3 length equals 15 residues. The DNA of the CDR3 is TGTGCCAGCAGAGCCGCGGGTCCGGTCACCGGGGAGCTGTTTTTT. Its translation: CASRAAGPVTGELFF.

This chain joins TRBV6-5 and TRBJ1-5; maybe TRBD1 (5 bases). This CDR3 spans 14 amino acids. Trimming pared 6 bases from V and 7 bases from J, leaving 16 bases between. Germline CDR1 is MNHEY and CDR2 is SVGAGI. CDR3 amino acids: CASSPAGGGQPQHF. In DNA, the CDR3 is TGTGCCAGCAGCCCCGCGGGGGGGGGACAGCCCCAGCATTTT.

The chain couples TRBV27 to TRBJ2-7; 9 bases are shared with TRBD1. The CDR3 totals 13 residues. V lost 5 bases and J lost 4; bases outside the gene matches: 3. CDR1 is MNHEY, CDR2 SMNVEV, per germline (reference sequence). CDR3 nucleotide sequence: TGTGCCAGCAGTAACAGGGGGCGGTACGAGCAGTACTTC. Protein sequence: CASSNRGRYEQYF.

This chain uses TRBV28 with TRBJ1-2, with 12 bases matching TRBD1. V was pared by 5 bases and J by 12 bases, with 10 bases of the junction left unmatched. Germline values: CDR1 MDHEN, CDR2 SYDVKM. The CDR3 length is 14 residues. The DNA for the CDR3 is TGTGCCAGCAGTCTTTCCCCGGGACAGGGGGCAGACACCTTC. Encoded protein: CASSLSPGQGADTF.

The chain carries TRBV28 and TRBJ1-2, with D tentatively TRBD1 (5 bases). V was shortened by 3 bases and J by 8 bases, with 13 bases between the two germline ends. Germline V CDR1 and CDR2: MDHEN, SYDVKM. The CDR3 loop spans 13 amino acids. The CDR3 coding sequence is TGTGCCAGCAGTTTGGACACCCCTCAAGGCTACACCTTC. Its translation is CASSLDTPQGYTF.

The chain employs TRBV7-2 and TRBJ2-7, with D perhaps TRBD1 (6 bases). Germline lookup yields CDR1 SGHTA and CDR2 FQGNSA. This CDR3 spans 15 amino acids. The V end was cut by 1 base, the J end by 4 bases, with 14 bases between. CDR3 region: CASSLDWDTQYEQYF. The CDR3 DNA sequence: TGTGCCAGCAGCTTAGACTGGGACACACAATACGAGCAGTACTTC.

The DNA of the CDR3 is TGTGCCAGCATACTCTTCTTGGGGGGGAGGGAGCCCACCTTC. This codes for CASILFLGGREPTF. This chain links TRBV28 with TRBJ1-2, with a weak D call TRBD1 (5 bases). CDR1 is MDHEN, CDR2 SYDVKM, per germline. The CDR3 spans 14 residues. V lost 7 bases and J lost 13, with 25 bases in between.

Here the CDR3 DNA reads TGTGCCAGCTCGACAGAGACCCTTCAGCCCCAGCATTTT. Protein: CASSTETLQPQHF. The gene calls are TRBV2 and TRBJ1-5, with a tentative D call TRBD1 (5 bases). The CDR3 runs 13 residues. V was shortened by 8 bases and J by 6 bases, with 14 bases between the two germline ends. Per germline, CDR1 SNHLY and CDR2 FYNNEI.

The V call is TRBV28, the J call TRBJ1-1; no definite D call. The V end lost 5 bases, the J end lost 4 bases, and 8 bases lay between the germline ends. CDR3 length: 12 residues. Looked up from germline, CDR1 is MDHEN and CDR2 is SYDVKM. The CDR3 DNA is TGTGCCAGCAGTACTCCGAGCACTGAAGCTTTCTTT. This translates into CASSTPSTEAFF.

This sequence joins TRBV5-1 and TRBJ2-3; TRBD2 matches 12 bases. CDR1 is SGHRS, CDR2 YFSETQ, per germline. The CDR3 length is 14 residues. J was trimmed by 5 bases and V by 3 bases; bases with no gene match: 1. CDR3 amino acids: CASSSGLAGDTQYF. CDR3 sequence (DNA): TGCGCCAGCAGCTCGGGACTAGCGGGAGATACGCAGTATTTT.